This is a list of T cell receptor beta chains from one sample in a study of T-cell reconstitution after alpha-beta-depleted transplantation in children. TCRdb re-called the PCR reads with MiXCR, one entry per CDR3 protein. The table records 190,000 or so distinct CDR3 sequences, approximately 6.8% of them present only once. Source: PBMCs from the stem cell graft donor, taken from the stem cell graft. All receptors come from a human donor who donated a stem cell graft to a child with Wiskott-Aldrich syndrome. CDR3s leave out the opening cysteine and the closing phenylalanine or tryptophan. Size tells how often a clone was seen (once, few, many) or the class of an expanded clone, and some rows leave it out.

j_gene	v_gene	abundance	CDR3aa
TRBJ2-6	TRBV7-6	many	ASSPRDTVSGANVLT
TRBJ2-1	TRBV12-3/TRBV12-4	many	ASSFRLAGGRQF
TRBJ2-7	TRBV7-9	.	ASSTSNEGTYEQY
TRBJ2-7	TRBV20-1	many	SARDEGSSYEQY
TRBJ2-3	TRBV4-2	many	ASTPGTSRSDTQY
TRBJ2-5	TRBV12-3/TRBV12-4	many	ASSGGGGQETQY
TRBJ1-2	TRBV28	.	ASSFNGIGGRVKYGYT
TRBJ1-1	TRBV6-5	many	ASSYSMNTEAF
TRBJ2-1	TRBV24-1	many	ATSDARAETYNEQF
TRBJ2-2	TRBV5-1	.	ASSMTSGGSNTGELF
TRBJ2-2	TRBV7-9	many	ASSSSFAGWAGELF
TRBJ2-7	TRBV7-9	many	ASSDTRAGEQN
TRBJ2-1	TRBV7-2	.	ASSLAGASGIFNEQF
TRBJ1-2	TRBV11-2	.	ASSLEPGGYGYT
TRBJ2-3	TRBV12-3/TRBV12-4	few	ASSFYGSGTDTQY
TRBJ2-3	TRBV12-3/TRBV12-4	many	ASSLSGGETDTQY
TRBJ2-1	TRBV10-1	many	ASSESGSVSYNEQF
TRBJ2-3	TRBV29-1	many	SVGQGETQY
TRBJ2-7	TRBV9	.	ASSVEVARVSYEQY
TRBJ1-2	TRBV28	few	ASSPGTRNYGYT
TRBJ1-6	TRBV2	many	AGGTESSYNSPLH
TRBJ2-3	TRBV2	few	ASSGTSGRAHHTQY
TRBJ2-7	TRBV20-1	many	SASGGELPLPEQY
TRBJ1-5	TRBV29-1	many	SVGNRGVDGNQPQH
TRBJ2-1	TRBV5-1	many	ASSLDGSDEQF
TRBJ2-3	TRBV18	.	ASSPGLDFTDTQY
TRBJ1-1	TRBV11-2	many	ASSLELGQGRVRTEAF
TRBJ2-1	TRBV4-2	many	ASSLWDLSSGQF
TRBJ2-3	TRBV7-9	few	ASSPETSLSQY
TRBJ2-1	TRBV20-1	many	SAQQYNEQF
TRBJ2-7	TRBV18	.	ASSRDRVDEQY
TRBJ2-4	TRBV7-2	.	ASSEGLAGVIGQY
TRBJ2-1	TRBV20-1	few	SASRRLGGEIKYNEQF
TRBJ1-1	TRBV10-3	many	AIGEGSHAF
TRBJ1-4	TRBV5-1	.	ASSGGQNEKLF
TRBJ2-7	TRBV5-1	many	ASSLDGASYEQY
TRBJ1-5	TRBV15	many	ATSRDVQPQH